Listed below are T cell receptor beta chains from one sample, sequenced in a study of cytomegalovirus exposure and HLA in healthy donors. Repertoires were generated with immunoSEQ multiplex PCR, while TCRdb's copy carries only in-frame clones and drops some. The data show approximately 150,000 clones, about 80% seen once. Sequencing used PBMCs. Receptor source: a male donor in good health and CMV-seronegative. The CDR3 runs from the conserved cysteine through the conserved F or W. The order of the fields is clone size, J gene, CDR3 length, D gene, V gene, CDR3 DNA, CDR3 protein. D genes are given only for firm matches. Clone size is stated in some rows and not others, as once, few, many or a class when expanded.

NA | TRBJ1-5 | 16 | NA | TRBV19 | TGTGCCAGTAGTATGCTGGGCAGGGCTGGGGATCAGCCCCAGCATTTT | CASSMLGRAGDQPQHF
NA | TRBJ2-5 | 18 | TRBD2 | TRBV15 | TGTGCCACCAGCAGAGATGGGCTAGCGGGAGCGTACCAAGAGACCCAGTACTTC | CATSRDGLAGAYQETQYF
once | TRBJ2-3 | 14 | TRBD2 | TRBV2 | TGTGCCAGCAGCCGCGGGACTATGGAAGATACGCAGTATTTT | CASSRGTMEDTQYF
NA | TRBJ1-1 | 13 | TRBD1 | TRBV6-5 | TGTGCCACCCTCACAGGGGGCGAAACTGAAGCTTTCTTT | CATLTGGETEAFF
NA | TRBJ2-1 | 14 | NA | TRBV10-2 | TGCGCCAGCAACCCCGACAGAGCCTACAATGAGCAGTTCTTC | CASNPDRAYNEQFF
few | TRBJ2-7 | 14 | TRBD2 | TRBV6-6 | TGTGCCAGCAGTTACTCGACTAGCGTCAACGAGCAGTACTTC | CASSYSTSVNEQYF
NA | TRBJ1-6 | 15 | TRBD1 | TRBV12-5 | TGTCCCACTTGTGGACGACAGGGCTTTGATTCACCCCTCCACTTT | CPTCGRQGFDSPLHF
NA | TRBJ1-1 | 16 | TRBD1 | TRBV5-1 | TGCGCCAGCAGCTCGGGACAGGGGTCCCCAAACACTGAAGCTTTCTTT | CASSSGQGSPNTEAFF
NA | TRBJ2-7 | 13 | NA | TRBV5-6 | TGTGCCAGCAGCCGCGGGCCTGTACACGAGCAGTACTTC | CASSRGPVHEQYF
NA | TRBJ1-1 | 14 | NA | TRBV6-6 | TGTGCCAGCAGTTACTTGGCACAGAACACTGAAGCTTTCTTT | CASSYLAQNTEAFF
NA | TRBJ1-1 | 14 | NA | TRBV4-3 | TGCGCCAGCAGCCAACTGACTGGGAACACTGAAGCTTTCTTT | CASSQLTGNTEAFF
NA | TRBJ2-1 | 13 | NA | TRBV11-3 | TGTGCCAGCAGCCCCGGACAGACGGATGAGCAGTTCTTC | CASSPGQTDEQFF
NA | TRBJ1-2 | 14 | NA | TRBV7-9 | TGTGCCAGCAGCGAGACATTAGCGTCCTATGGCTACACCTTC | CASSETLASYGYTF
once | TRBJ2-1 | 15 | TRBD2 | TRBV9 | TGTGCCAGCAGCGCCGGGACTAGCGGCCCCAATGAGCAGTTCTTC | CASSAGTSGPNEQFF
few | TRBJ1-1 | 13 | TRBD1 | TRBV5-1 | TGCGCCAGCAGGCCTACAGGGGGCTCAGTAGCTTTCTTT | CASRPTGGSVAFF
medium-sized | TRBJ1-6 | 17 | NA | TRBV6-1 | TGTGCCAGCAGTGCCTTCAACATCCCGAGCGCGAATTCACCCCTCCACTTT | CASSAFNIPSANSPLHF
once | TRBJ2-1 | 14 | NA | TRBV7-2 | TGTGCCAGCAGCCTATACAGTGAGTACAATGAGCAGTTCTTC | CASSLYSEYNEQFF
NA | TRBJ1-1 | 14 | NA | TRBV5-1 | TGCGCCAGCAGCTTCCAGGGGAGGGACACTGAAGCTTTCTTT | CASSFQGRDTEAFF
NA | TRBJ2-3 | 15 | TRBD1 | TRBV19 | TGTGCCAGTAGTCCCCGACGGCCTAGGGGGCATACGCAGTATTTT | CASSPRRPRGHTQYF
NA | TRBJ2-7 | 15 | TRBD1 | TRBV19 | TGTGCCAGTGCAGCTGGACAGGGGAGCTCCTACGAGCAGTACTTC | CASAAGQGSSYEQYF
NA | TRBJ2-7 | 18 | TRBD2 | TRBV7-2 | TGTGCCAGCAGCCGTCGCCTAGCGGGAGGTACTCCCTCCTACGAGCAGTACTTC | CASSRRLAGGTPSYEQYF
NA | TRBJ1-2 | 14 | TRBD1 | TRBV5-1 | TGCGCCAGCTCGGTGACACCGGGACAGTACGGCTACACCTTC | CASSVTPGQYGYTF
NA | TRBJ1-5 | 15 | NA | TRBV19 | TGTGCCAGTAGTATAGCGGCAGGGGGCAATCAGCCCCAGCATTTT | CASSIAAGGNQPQHF
NA | TRBJ1-2 | 13 | TRBD1 | TRBV29-1 | TGCAGCGTTTGGACAGGGGGCGACTATGGCTACACCTTC | CSVWTGGDYGYTF
NA | TRBJ2-3 | 14 | TRBD2 | TRBV28 | TGTGCCAGCAGTCCCCCGGGACTAGAAGATACGCAGTATTTT | CASSPPGLEDTQYF
NA | TRBJ2-1 | 14 | NA | TRBV30 | TGTGCCTGGAGTGTGGGACTTTCTTACAATGAGCAGTTCTTC | CAWSVGLSYNEQFF
NA | TRBJ1-3 | 15 | NA | TRBV9 | TGTGCCAGCAGCGTAGGGGGGCTCTCTGGAAACACCATATATTTT | CASSVGGLSGNTIYF
few | TRBJ2-1 | 14 | TRBD1 | TRBV5-5 | TGTGCCAGCAGTCGGACAGGGGGAGTCTATGAGCAGTTCTTC | CASSRTGGVYEQFF
NA | TRBJ2-7 | 15 | NA | TRBV7-9 | TGTGCCAGCAGTGTCATAGCAGTAGGCCGAGGGGAGCAGTACTTC | CASSVIAVGRGEQYF
NA | TRBJ2-6 | 17 | NA | TRBV2 | TGTGCCAGCAGTGCCCAACTACTAGACTCTGGGGCCAACGTCCTGACTTTC | CASSAQLLDSGANVLTF
NA | TRBJ1-5 | 16 | NA | TRBV30 | TGTGCCTGGACCCTAGGGGGGGCCCTTAGCAATCAGCCCCAGCATTTT | CAWTLGGALSNQPQHF
once | TRBJ2-1 | 13 | TRBD2 | TRBV7-3 | TGTGCCAGCAGCTCCCTACTAGCGGGTGAGCAGTTCTTC | CASSSLLAGEQFF
NA | TRBJ2-3 | 16 | TRBD2 | TRBV30 | TGTGCCTGGAGTAAGGGGCTAGCGGGACGCACAGATACGCAGTATTTT | CAWSKGLAGRTDTQYF
NA | TRBJ2-5 | 15 | NA | TRBV4-1 | TGCGCCAGCAGCCAAGCCCCAGGTTCCGTGGAGACCCAGTACTTC | CASSQAPGSVETQYF
few | TRBJ1-2 | 13 | NA | TRBV2 | TGTGCCAGCAACCCGGGTCCCCCGATGGGCTACACCTTC | CASNPGPPMGYTF
NA | TRBJ1-3 | 13 | NA | TRBV7-3 | TGTGCCAGCAGCCCTGCGTCGGGAAACACCATATATTTT | CASSPASGNTIYF
NA | TRBJ2-3 | 16 | TRBD2 | TRBV5-1 | TGCGCCAGCAGCCCCAGTAGCGGGAGGGCAGCAGATACGCAGTATTTT | CASSPSSGRAADTQYF
NA | TRBJ1-5 | 14 | TRBD1 | TRBV13 | TGTGCCAGCAGCTCAGGGGGCCTTGATCAGCCCCAGCATTTT | CASSSGGLDQPQHF
once | TRBJ1-2 | 13 | NA | TRBV9 | TGTGCCAGCAGCGTGGACAGCTTCTATGGCTACACCTTC | CASSVDSFYGYTF
NA | TRBJ2-2 | 17 | TRBD1 | TRBV15 | TGTGCCACCAGCAGAGAACAAACAGGGGGCTACACCGGGGAGCTGTTTTTT | CATSREQTGGYTGELFF
NA | TRBJ1-1 | 15 | TRBD1 | TRBV4-1 | TGCGCCAGCAGCCTCCCCGGGACAGGGTCTGCTGAAGCTTTCTTT | CASSLPGTGSAEAFF
NA | TRBJ2-7 | 15 | TRBD2 | TRBV6-6 | TGTGCCAGCAGTTACGTCCAGGGAGGGACCTACGAGCAGTACTTC | CASSYVQGGTYEQYF
NA | TRBJ1-2 | 13 | TRBD1 | TRBV5-1 | TGCGCCAGCAGCCCGACAGGGGGCTATGGCTACACCTTC | CASSPTGGYGYTF